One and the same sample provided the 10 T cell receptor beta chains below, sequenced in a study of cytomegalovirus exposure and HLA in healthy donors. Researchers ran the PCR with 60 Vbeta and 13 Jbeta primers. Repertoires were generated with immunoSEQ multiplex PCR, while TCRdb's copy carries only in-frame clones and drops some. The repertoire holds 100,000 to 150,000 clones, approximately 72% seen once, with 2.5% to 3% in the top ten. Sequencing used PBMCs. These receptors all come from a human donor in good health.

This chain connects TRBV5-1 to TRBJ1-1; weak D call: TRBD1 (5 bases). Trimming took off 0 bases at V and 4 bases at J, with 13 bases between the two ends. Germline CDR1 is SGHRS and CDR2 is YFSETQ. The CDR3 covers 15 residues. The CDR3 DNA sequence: TGCGCCAGCAGCTTGGCCCAGGCGGGGACCACTGAAGCTTTCTTT. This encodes CASSLAQAGTTEAFF.

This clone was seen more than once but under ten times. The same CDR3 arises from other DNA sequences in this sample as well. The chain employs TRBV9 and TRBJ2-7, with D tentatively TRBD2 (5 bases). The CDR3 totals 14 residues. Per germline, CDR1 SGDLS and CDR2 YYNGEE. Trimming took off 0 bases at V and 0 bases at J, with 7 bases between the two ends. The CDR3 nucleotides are TGTGCCAGCAGCGTAGGAGCGGACTCCTACGAGCAGTACTTC. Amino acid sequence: CASSVGADSYEQYF.

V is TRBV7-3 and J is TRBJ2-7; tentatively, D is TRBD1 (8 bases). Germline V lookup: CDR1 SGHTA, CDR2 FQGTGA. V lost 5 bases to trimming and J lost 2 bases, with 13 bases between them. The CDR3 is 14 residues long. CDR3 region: CASSPQGGPYEQYF. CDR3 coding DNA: TGTGCCAGCAGCCCACAGGGGGGGCCCTACGAGCAGTACTTC.

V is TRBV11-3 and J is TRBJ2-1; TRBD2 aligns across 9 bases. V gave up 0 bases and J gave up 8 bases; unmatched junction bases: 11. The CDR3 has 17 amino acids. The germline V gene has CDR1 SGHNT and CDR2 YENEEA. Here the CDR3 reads CASSLDSAGGPRDEQFF. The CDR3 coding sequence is TGTGCCAGCAGCTTAGATTCGGCGGGGGGGCCTAGGGATGAGCAGTTCTTC.

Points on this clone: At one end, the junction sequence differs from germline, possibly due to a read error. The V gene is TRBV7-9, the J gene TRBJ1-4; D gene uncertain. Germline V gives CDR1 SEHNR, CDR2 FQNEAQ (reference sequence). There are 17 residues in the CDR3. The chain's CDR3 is CSSSPMVSGNVNEKLFF. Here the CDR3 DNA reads TGTTCCAGCAGCCCCATGGTGTCAGGAAATGTGAATGAAAAACTGTTTTTT. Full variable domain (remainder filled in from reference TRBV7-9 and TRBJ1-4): DTGVSQNPRHKITKRGQNVTFRCDPISEHNRLYWYRQTLGQGPEFLTYFQNEAQLEKSRLLSDRFSAERPKGSFSTLEIQRTEQGDSAMYLCSSSPMVSGNVNEKLFFGSGTQLSVL.

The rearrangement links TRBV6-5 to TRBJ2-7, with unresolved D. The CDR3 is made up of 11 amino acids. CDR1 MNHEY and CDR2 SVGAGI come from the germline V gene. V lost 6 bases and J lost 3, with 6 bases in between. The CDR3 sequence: CASSLYYEQYF. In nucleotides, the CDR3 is TGTGCCAGCAGCCTATACTACGAGCAGTACTTC.

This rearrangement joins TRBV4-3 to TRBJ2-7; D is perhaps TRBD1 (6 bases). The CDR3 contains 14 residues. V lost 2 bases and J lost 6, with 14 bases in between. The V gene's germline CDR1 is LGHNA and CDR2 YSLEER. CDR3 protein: CASSQQQGLAEQYF. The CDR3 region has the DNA TGCGCCAGCAGCCAACAACAGGGTTTGGCCGAGCAGTACTTC.

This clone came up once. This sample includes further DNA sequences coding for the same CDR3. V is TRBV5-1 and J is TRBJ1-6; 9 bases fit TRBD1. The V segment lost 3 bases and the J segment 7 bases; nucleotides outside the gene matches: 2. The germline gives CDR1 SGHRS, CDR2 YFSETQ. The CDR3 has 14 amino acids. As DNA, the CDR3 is TGCGCCAGCAGCTCGGGACAGGGAAATTCACCCCTCCACTTT. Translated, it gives CASSSGQGNSPLHF.

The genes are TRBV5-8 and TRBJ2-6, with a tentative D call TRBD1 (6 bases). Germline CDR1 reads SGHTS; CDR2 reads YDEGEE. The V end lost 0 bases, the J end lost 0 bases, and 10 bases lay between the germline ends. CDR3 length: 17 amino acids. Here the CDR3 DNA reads TGTGCCAGCAGCTTGGGACAGGTGTACTCTGGGGCCAACGTCCTGACTTTC. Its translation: CASSLGQVYSGANVLTF.

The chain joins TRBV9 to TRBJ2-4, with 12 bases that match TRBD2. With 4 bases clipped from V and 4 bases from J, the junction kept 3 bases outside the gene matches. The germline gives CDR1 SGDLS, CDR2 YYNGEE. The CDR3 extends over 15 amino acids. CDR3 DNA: TGTGCCAGCAGCTCTAGCGGGGGGGCTAAAAACATTCAGTACTTC. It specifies CASSSSGGAKNIQYF. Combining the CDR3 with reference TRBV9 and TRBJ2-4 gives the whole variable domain DSGVTQTPKHLITATGQRVTLRCSPRSGDLSVYWYQQSLDQGLQFLIQYYNGEERAKGNILERFSAQQFPDLHSELNLSSLELGDSALYFCASSSSGGAKNIQYFGAGTRLSVL.